The 19 T cell receptor beta chains listed next were all sequenced from one sample in a study of cytomegalovirus exposure and HLA in healthy donors. This PCR relied on a set of 60 Vbeta primers and 13 Jbeta primers. Libraries were prepared by immunoSEQ multiplex PCR; TCRdb keeps only in-frame clonotypes and omits some of them. Counted here are over 150,000 clones, under 90% occurring once; the ten biggest clones make up 4.8%. Sequencing input: PBMCs. These receptor sequences come from a man aged 18 to 29 in good health and CMV-seronegative.

The V call is TRBV11-2, the J call TRBJ2-2; 7 bases agree with TRBD2. The CDR3 has 15 amino acids. V lost 2 bases and J lost 5; bases outside the gene matches: 5. The germline gives CDR1 SGHAT, CDR2 FQNNGV. In DNA form, the CDR3 reads TGTGCCAGCAGCTTAAGAGCGGGGAAAACCGGGGAGCTGTTTTTT. Its protein product is CASSLRAGKTGELFF.

The V call is TRBV23-1, the J call TRBJ2-4; no clear D gene. TRBV23-1 falls under the ORF class, with uncertain function. The CDR3 spans 12 residues. Trimming took 8 bases from V and 11 from J, leaving 16 bases between them. The CDR3 nucleotides read TGCGCCAGCCGGGTACCAGAGGTGTTTCAGTACTTC. Protein: CASRVPEVFQYF.

The chain links TRBV4-3 to TRBJ1-1, with no clear D. V was pared by 0 bases and J by 1 base, with 6 bases between. Germline lookup yields CDR1 LGHNA and CDR2 YSLEER. The CDR3 covers 14 residues. CDR3: CASSQDRRNTEAFF. CDR3 nucleotide sequence: TGCGCCAGCAGCCAAGACAGGCGGAACACTGAAGCTTTCTTT.

V usage is TRBV6-1 and J usage is TRBJ1-3; D unresolved. V was shortened by 3 bases and J by 0 bases, with 9 bases between the two germline ends. The CDR3 runs 15 residues. CDR1 and CDR2 from the germline V gene are MNHNS and SASEGT. The CDR3 nucleotides are TGTGCCAGCAGTGATGGCCCGAACTCTGGAAACACCATATATTTT. Amino acid sequence: CASSDGPNSGNTIYF.

This clone was seen once. This chain links TRBV28 with TRBJ1-2; possible D gene TRBD1, 6 bases. Looked up from germline, CDR1 is MDHEN and CDR2 is SYDVKM. Trimming took 2 bases from V and 9 from J, leaving 16 bases between them. The CDR3 is made up of 14 amino acids. This CDR3 is CASSLPTSGGRYTF. The CDR3 nucleotides are TGTGCCAGCAGTTTACCCACCTCGGGGGGGCGCTACACCTTC.

This chain joins TRBV27 and TRBJ2-7; 7 bases map to TRBD1. The CDR3 runs 14 residues. Germline loops: CDR1 MNHEY, CDR2 SMNVEV (reference sequence). V shed 3 bases, J shed 3 bases, and the junction held 5 bases outside the gene matches. CDR3 sequence: CASSFGTENYEQYF. Written as DNA, the CDR3 is TGTGCCAGCAGTTTCGGGACAGAGAACTACGAGCAGTACTTC.

This chain connects TRBV7-8 to TRBJ2-2; 7 bases match TRBD1. CDR1 SGHVS and CDR2 FQNEAQ come from the germline V gene. Unmatched junction bases numbered 7, after V lost 5 bases and J lost 4 bases. CDR3 length: 15 residues. The chain's CDR3 is CASSRMTGSTGELFF. The CDR3 DNA reads as TGTGCCAGCAGCCGGATGACAGGGTCCACCGGGGAGCTGTTTTTT.

This clone has more than one count but fewer than ten. This chain connects TRBV19 to TRBJ2-7; no reliable D call. Trimming took off 7 bases at V and 5 bases at J, with 9 bases between the two ends. Germline V gene lookup returns CDR1 LNHDA and CDR2 SQIVND (reference sequence). The CDR3 loop spans 11 amino acids. The CDR3 DNA is TGTGCCAGTACCGGGTGGGACGAGCAGTACTTC. Protein product: CASTGWDEQYF. Filled out from reference TRBV19 and TRBJ2-7, the complete variable domain reads DGGITQSPKYLFRKEGQNVTLSCEQNLNHDAMYWYRQDPGQGLRLIYYSQIVNDFQKGDIAEGYSVSREKKESFPLTVTSAQKNPTAFYLCASTGWDEQYFGPGTRLTVT.

The V gene is TRBV5-4, the J gene TRBJ2-3; the D gene is possibly TRBD2 (5 bases). V dropped 4 bases and J dropped 0 bases, with 18 bases sitting between them. The CDR3 is made up of 17 amino acids. Germline values: CDR1 SGHNT, CDR2 YYREEE (reference sequence). CDR3 nucleotides: TGTGCCAGCAGCCCGCAGTTCGGGGTAACTAGCACAGATACGCAGTATTTT. Its translation: CASSPQFGVTSTDTQYF. The full variable domain, rest sourced from reference TRBV5-4 and TRBJ2-3, is ETGVTQSPTHLIKTRGQQVTLRCSSQSGHNTVSWYQQALGQGPQFIFQYYREEENGRGNFPPRFSGLQFPNYSSELNVNALELDDSALYLCASSPQFGVTSTDTQYFGPGTRLTVL.

The rearrangement joins TRBV5-1 to TRBJ2-2; D not certain. CDR1 is SGHRS, CDR2 YFSETQ, per germline. V lost 0 bases and J lost 6, with 9 bases in between. The length of the CDR3 is 14 residues. CDR3 sequence (DNA): TGCGCCAGCAGCTTGGATCGAGGTTCCGGGGAGCTGTTTTTT. Residues: CASSLDRGSGELFF.

J is TRBJ2-7 and V is TRBV27; maybe TRBD2 (5 bases). V was trimmed by 3 bases and J by 6 bases, leaving 9 bases between them. Germline loops: CDR1 MNHEY, CDR2 SMNVEV (reference sequence). This CDR3 is built from 12 residues. The CDR3 DNA reads as TGTGCCAGCAGTTTGACTCGGGGCGAGCAGTACTTC. This sequence encodes CASSLTRGEQYF.

The J gene is TRBJ2-7, the V gene TRBV9; D is unresolved. The V and J ends lost 0 bases and 2 bases respectively, with 12 bases between them. CDR1 is SGDLS, CDR2 YYNGEE, per germline. This CDR3 region has 15 residues. CDR3 in amino acids: CASSVGSTPPYEQYF. The CDR3 region has the DNA TGTGCCAGCAGCGTAGGGAGCACTCCCCCCTACGAGCAGTACTTC.

This chain connects TRBV19 to TRBJ2-1; maybe TRBD2 (5 bases). CDR3 length: 13 residues. Germline lookup yields CDR1 LNHDA and CDR2 SQIVND (reference sequence). V was pared by 3 bases and J by 7 bases, with 10 bases between. The CDR3 DNA follows: TGTGCCAGTAGTATCCTCGGGGTGAATGAGCAGTTCTTC. Its translation: CASSILGVNEQFF.

CDR3 region: CASSRGRTYEQYF. CDR3 nucleotide sequence: TGTGCCAGTTCCAGGGGGCGAACCTACGAGCAGTACTTC. The genes are TRBV19 and TRBJ2-7; 8 bases are a match to TRBD1. The junction had 5 bases not matched to a gene; V was cut back by 8 bases and J by 2 bases. CDR3 size: 13 residues. Germline V gene sequence: CDR1 LNHDA, CDR2 SQIVND (reference sequence).

The chain combines TRBV7-2 with TRBJ2-3, with D perhaps TRBD1 (8 bases). Trimming left V 5 bases short and J 6 bases short, with 18 bases between. This CDR3 spans 15 amino acids. CDR1 is SGHTA and CDR2 is FQGNSA in the germline V gene. Here the CDR3 reads CASSTYRGGRDTQYF. CDR3 sequence (DNA): TGTGCCAGCAGCACATACAGGGGGGGTAGGGATACGCAGTATTTT.

The V call is TRBV9, the J call TRBJ2-1; tentatively, D is TRBD2 (7 bases). V lost 2 bases, J lost 8 bases, and 26 bases lay in between. This CDR3 has 18 residues. Germline CDR1 reads SGDLS; CDR2 reads YYNGEE. The CDR3 reads CASSVALRAGERGDEQFF. The CDR3 nucleotides are TGTGCCAGCAGCGTCGCCCTCCGGGCGGGAGAAAGGGGGGATGAGCAGTTCTTC.

CDR3 coding DNA: TGCGCCAGCAGTCGGATGGCCCCAAGCGGGAATCAGCCCCAGCATTTT. Its protein product is CASSRMAPSGNQPQHF. J is TRBJ1-5 and V is TRBV23-1, with no clear D. TRBV23-1 is sorted into the ORF group, with uncertain function. The CDR3 loop spans 16 amino acids. V lost 4 bases to trimming and J lost 4 bases, with 17 bases between them.

The CDR3 loop reads CASSPYGGNTIYF. CDR3 in DNA: TGTGCCAGCAGCCCGTACGGGGGAAACACCATATATTTT. V gene TRBV5-4 combines with J gene TRBJ1-3, with D hard to call. CDR3 length: 13 amino acids. Per the germline V gene, CDR1 is SGHNT and CDR2 is YYREEE (reference sequence). V was clipped by 4 bases and J by 4 bases, with 9 bases between them.

The V and J genes are TRBV13 and TRBJ1-4; D not resolved. Germline CDR1 and CDR2: PRHDT and FYEKMQ (reference sequence). This CDR3 has 14 residues. The ends were cut back, 5 bases at V and 8 bases at J, with 15 bases in the middle. In DNA, the CDR3 is TGTGCCAGCAGCCAAGCCCACCGCCCGGAAAAACTGTTTTTT. Translating gives CASSQAHRPEKLFF.